Listed here are 3 T cell receptor beta chains from one sample, sequenced in a study of cytomegalovirus exposure and HLA in healthy donors. PCR involved 60 Vbeta and 13 Jbeta primers. The table came from immunoSEQ multiplex PCR; TCRdb's copy has only in-frame clones and leaves some out. The profile shows more than 70,000 clones, around 77% of them singletons. The sample was PBMCs. Receptors were obtained from a boy younger than 18 in good health and CMV-seronegative.

On this clone: Other DNA sequences from this sample encode an identical CDR3 as well. The V and J genes are TRBV9 and TRBJ2-7; D is unclear. The CDR3 is 13 residues long. Between the trimmed V and J ends, which lost 0 bases and 3 bases, there was a span of 7 bases. Germline lookup yields CDR1 SGDLS and CDR2 YYNGEE. The CDR3 nucleotides read TGTGCCAGCAGCGTAGGAAGTAGCTACGAGCAGTACTTC. It is translated as CASSVGSSYEQYF.

This clone was counted a few times. This rearrangement joins TRBV4-3 to TRBJ2-3; 12 bases line up with TRBD2. Looked up from germline, CDR1 is LGHNA and CDR2 is YSLEER. V was pared by 4 bases and J by 2 bases, with 4 bases of the junction left unmatched. This CDR3 is 16 amino acids long. The CDR3 sequence is CASSPWTSGTTDTQYF. The CDR3 DNA is TGCGCCAGCAGCCCCTGGACTAGCGGGACCACAGATACGCAGTATTTT.

The chain recombines TRBV28 with TRBJ1-1; D is possibly TRBD1 (5 bases). The CDR3 loop spans 11 amino acids. V shed 1 base and J shed 8 bases, with 5 bases lying between them. Germline CDR1 MDHEN, CDR2 SYDVKM. DNA for the CDR3: TGTGCCAGCAGTTTATACAGGGAAGCTTTCTTT. Translated, it gives CASSLYREAFF.